Listed below are T cell receptor beta chains from one sample, sequenced in a study of T cell repertoires in aging, cancer and after chemotherapy. TCRdb independently ran MiXCR on the multiplex PCR reads; one entry per CDR3 protein. The sample includes some 9,700 distinct CDR3 sequences, around 33% seen only once; the top ten take under 15%. The material sequenced was blood. These receptors were collected from a human donor in good health. The donor label of this sample is uncertain. CDR3s include the opening cysteine and the closing phenylalanine or tryptophan. D genes are given only for firm matches. The listing skips clone size in some rows; elsewhere it reads once, few, many or a size class.

len: 12; abundance: medium-sized; v_gene: TRBV19; j_gene: TRBJ1-2; d_gene: -; CDR3nt: TGTGCCAGTAGTATCGGTTGGCGTGGCTACACCTTC; CDR3aa: CASSIGWRGYTF
len: 15; abundance: few; v_gene: TRBV4-2; j_gene: TRBJ2-3; d_gene: -; CDR3nt: TGTGCCAGCAGCCAAGATTGGCTGGGGGCAGATACGCAGTATTTT; CDR3aa: CASSQDWLGADTQYF
len: 15; abundance: medium-sized; v_gene: TRBV19; j_gene: TRBJ2-7; d_gene: -; CDR3nt: TGTGCCAGTAGCAAACGGTTCGCAGGGGGGTCCGAGCAGTACTTC; CDR3aa: CASSKRFAGGSEQYF
len: 14; abundance: medium-sized; v_gene: TRBV6-2/TRBV6-3; j_gene: TRBJ2-1; d_gene: -; CDR3nt: TGTGCCAGCAGTTTGCAGGTCTCCTACAATGAGCAGTTCTTC; CDR3aa: CASSLQVSYNEQFF
len: 15; abundance: -; v_gene: TRBV12-3/TRBV12-4; j_gene: TRBJ2-3; d_gene: TRBD2; CDR3nt: TGTGCCAGCAGTCCTCGACTAGCGGCTACAGATACGCAGTATTTT; CDR3aa: CASSPRLAATDTQYF
len: 19; abundance: -; v_gene: TRBV5-6; j_gene: TRBJ2-6; d_gene: -; CDR3nt: TGTGCCAGCAGCATAAGCAGGCTGTTTCCCCTATCTGGGGCCAACGTCCTGACTTTC; CDR3aa: CASSISRLFPLSGANVLTF
len: 14; abundance: few; v_gene: TRBV14; j_gene: TRBJ2-3; d_gene: -; CDR3nt: TGTGCCAGCAGCAGTCAGGGATACACAGATACGCAGTATTTT; CDR3aa: CASSSQGYTDTQYF
len: 12; abundance: -; v_gene: TRBV29-1; j_gene: TRBJ2-5; d_gene: -; CDR3nt: TGCAGCGTTGAAGTAGAAGGGGAGACCCAGTACTTC; CDR3aa: CSVEVEGETQYF
len: 13; abundance: -; v_gene: TRBV28; j_gene: TRBJ2-3; d_gene: -; CDR3nt: TGTGCCAGCAGGCGGGTCGGAGGAGATACGCAGTATTTT; CDR3aa: CASRRVGGDTQYF
len: 15; abundance: medium-sized; v_gene: TRBV29-1; j_gene: TRBJ2-7; d_gene: TRBD1; CDR3nt: TGCAGCGTTGAGTTTGTGGGACAGGGCGCCTACGAGCAGTACTTC; CDR3aa: CSVEFVGQGAYEQYF
len: 19; abundance: few; v_gene: TRBV6-2/TRBV6-3; j_gene: TRBJ1-2; d_gene: -; CDR3nt: TGTGCCAGCAGTCGTCGTCCTACCCGGGACAAATTTCGTAACTATGGCTACACCTTC; CDR3aa: CASSRRPTRDKFRNYGYTF
len: 16; abundance: once; v_gene: TRBV6-1; j_gene: TRBJ1-2; d_gene: -; CDR3nt: TGTGCCAGCAGGGATTTCAACAGGGACGCTAACTATGGCTACACCTTC; CDR3aa: CASRDFNRDANYGYTF
len: 14; abundance: few; v_gene: TRBV30; j_gene: TRBJ2-5; d_gene: -; CDR3nt: TGTGCCTGGAGTTTGGGGGTTCTACAAGAGACCCAGTACTTC; CDR3aa: CAWSLGVLQETQYF
len: 12; abundance: medium-sized; v_gene: TRBV29-1; j_gene: TRBJ2-3; d_gene: -; CDR3nt: TGCAGCGTTGATCCCCCAAGTGATACGCAGTATTTT; CDR3aa: CSVDPPSDTQYF
len: 15; abundance: few; v_gene: TRBV30; j_gene: TRBJ1-6; d_gene: -; CDR3nt: TGTGCCTGGAGTGGACGTACGAGGTATAATTCACCCCTCCACTTT; CDR3aa: CAWSGRTRYNSPLHF
len: 15; abundance: -; v_gene: TRBV5-1; j_gene: TRBJ2-2; d_gene: -; CDR3nt: TGCGCCAGCAGCGGATCGGCCACGAACACCGGGGAGCTGTTTTTT; CDR3aa: CASSGSATNTGELFF
len: 15; abundance: -; v_gene: TRBV20-1; j_gene: TRBJ1-4; d_gene: -; CDR3nt: TGCAGTGCTAGAGATTGGGCCACAACTAATGAAAAACTGTTTTTT; CDR3aa: CSARDWATTNEKLFF
len: 15; abundance: -; v_gene: TRBV7-2; j_gene: TRBJ2-5; d_gene: TRBD2; CDR3nt: TGTGCCAGCAGCTTGCGCGGGGGGCAATCGGAGACCCAGTACTTC; CDR3aa: CASSLRGGQSETQYF
len: 15; abundance: few; v_gene: TRBV5-5; j_gene: TRBJ1-1; d_gene: -; CDR3nt: TGCGCCAGCAGCTCAGCAGGGGCGATGAACACTGAAGCTTTCTTT; CDR3aa: CASSSAGAMNTEAFF
len: 13; abundance: -; v_gene: TRBV6-2/TRBV6-3; j_gene: TRBJ1-1; d_gene: TRBD1; CDR3nt: TGTGCCAGCAGATCTACAGGGGGCACTGAAGCTTTCTTT; CDR3aa: CASRSTGGTEAFF
len: 16; abundance: -; v_gene: TRBV6-1; j_gene: TRBJ2-3; d_gene: TRBD2; CDR3nt: TGTGCCAGCAGGGACAAAGCGGGGAGTAGCACAGATACGCAGTATTTT; CDR3aa: CASRDKAGSSTDTQYF
len: 14; abundance: few; v_gene: TRBV6-1; j_gene: TRBJ1-1; d_gene: -; CDR3nt: TGTGCCAGCAGTGACGCAGGTTTGAACACTGAAGCTTTCTTT; CDR3aa: CASSDAGLNTEAFF